This T cell receptor (beta chain) was recorded in a study of human T cells and chemical hapten exposure. Background on the study: Across its approximately 25 weeks, the study gave patients weekly diphenylcyclopropenone doses to the scalp. Patch tests applied 0.01% DPC to the upper back, read at 6 days.

TCRdb redid the calling of the RACE reads with MiXCR, one entry per CDR3 protein. Of about 84,000 distinct CDR3 sequences in the sample, 8% to 13% were seen once. V dropped 9 bases and J dropped 5 bases, with 14 bases sitting between them. This CDR3 comprises 13 residues. Germline values: CDR1 LGHDT, CDR2 YNNKEL (reference sequence). In its sample, this clonotype was seen many times. Its antigen remains unknown. Findings of the study overall: The number of TCRs above 1 in 1000 frequency did not change after DPC sensitization.

The sample's time point: patch test 2, 6 weeks after DPC sensitization. Treatment indicated: therapeutic diphenylcyclopropenone sensitization with weekly scalp DPC. Investigators collected blood before applying each patch test. The chain has TRBV3-1 and TRBJ2-1; no clear D. The sample consisted of whole blood, taken in connection with sensitization to the hapten diphenylcyclopropenone (DPC). The source is a woman aged 45-65 years with alopecia areata. Some clones in this sample may be carry-over from other donors' samples. CDR3 in DNA: TGTGCCAGTCGGGCTAGGCGAAACAATGAGCAGTTCTTC. It encodes CASRARRNNEQFF.